This section outlines one TCR beta chain sequence together with its context. The antigen is unknown. The conserved phenylalanine or tryptophan is not found at the CDR3 terminus, so this likely reflects a read error. The entry originates in a study of tumor-infiltrating lymphocytes in primary liver carcinoma. Study as a whole: The patients comprised men and women between the ages of 30 and 69 years. Notes on the study in general: Against blood, tumors held a significantly higher top-250-clone fraction (p = 0.039).

A primer matching the constant region was used to make TCR beta cDNA from approximately 520 ng of total RNA. Nested multiplex PCR, run for three rounds with slightly modified ARM-PCR, yielded TCR beta libraries. Forward primers for TRBV1-TRBV30 and a C-beta reverse primer served the first two PCR rounds, at approximately 10 cycles each. TCRdb independently ran MiXCR on the multiplex PCR reads; one entry per CDR3 protein. The table lists approximately 45,000 distinct CDR3 sequences, around 70% of them singletons. The J segment lost 4 bases and the V segment lost 0 bases, leaving 8 bases of the junction unmatched. Germline-derived CDR1 and CDR2 are SGHNT and YYREEE (reference sequence). CDR3 length: 16 residues. Bulk tissue was left unsorted, and RNA and DNA were co-extracted from 20-30 mg of it.

The TCR sequence derives from a middle-aged man with primary liver carcinoma and hepatitis B virus infection. What was sequenced was liver tumor tissue from sampling region 2. The subset denotes: tumor region T2, inferior pole. This rearrangement joins TRBV5-4 to TRBJ2-5; 8 positions agree with TRBD1. The DNA for the CDR3 is TGTGCCAGCAGCTTGGCGACAGGGGCGATGGGAGAGACCCAGTACATC. Its protein product is CASSLATGAMGETQYI.